This entry is about one T cell receptor beta chain. Its antigen is unidentified. The sample originates from a study of T cell repertoires in cytomegalovirus infection. Study details: Both CMV infection and a matching HLA type were indicated by public TCR beta signatures. The study, taken as a whole, reports: Individuals carrying CMV plus the relevant HLA were identified by cumulative frequency of public TCR beta families. Dominant in the ex vivo response were TCR beta clonotypes restricted by HLA-C and specific for CMV.

Between the trimmed V and J ends, which lost 2 bases and 3 bases, there was a span of 7 bases. Germline values: CDR1 WSHSY, CDR2 SAAADI. There are 13 residues in the CDR3. From the reads, TCRdb called clonotypes with MiXCR, one entry per CDR3 protein. Found here are about 140,000 distinct CDR3 sequences, about 6.3% of them singletons; the top ten hold approximately 18%. Sample: PBMCs. The clonotype comes from a human donor in good health (CMV status not recorded). Some clones in this sample may be carry-over from other donors' samples. The V and J genes are TRBV10-2 and TRBJ1-2; tentative D call: TRBD1 (6 bases). CDR3 in DNA: TGCGCCAGCAGTGAGGACAGGTACTATGGCTACACCTTC. It is translated as CASSEDRYYGYTF.